This TCR beta chain was sequenced in a study of T cells after yellow fever vaccination. Trimming stripped 0 bases from V and 9 bases from J, with 13 bases between. Germline lookup yields CDR1 SGHDT and CDR2 YYEEEE. The CDR3 has 13 residues. TCRdb independently ran MiXCR on the 5' RACE reads; one entry per CDR3 protein. The sample yields about 170,000 distinct CDR3 sequences, 11% seen once. The rearrangement links TRBV5-6 to TRBJ2-7; no clear D. Sequenced material: CD8+ T cells sorted from PBMCs, taken 15 days after the yellow fever booster vaccination. The TCR comes from a man between 18 and 29 years old who received the YFV17D yellow fever vaccine. CDR3: CASSLVPTSGQYF. The CDR3 DNA follows: TGTGCCAGCAGCTTGGTTCCCACCTCGGGGCAGTACTTC.